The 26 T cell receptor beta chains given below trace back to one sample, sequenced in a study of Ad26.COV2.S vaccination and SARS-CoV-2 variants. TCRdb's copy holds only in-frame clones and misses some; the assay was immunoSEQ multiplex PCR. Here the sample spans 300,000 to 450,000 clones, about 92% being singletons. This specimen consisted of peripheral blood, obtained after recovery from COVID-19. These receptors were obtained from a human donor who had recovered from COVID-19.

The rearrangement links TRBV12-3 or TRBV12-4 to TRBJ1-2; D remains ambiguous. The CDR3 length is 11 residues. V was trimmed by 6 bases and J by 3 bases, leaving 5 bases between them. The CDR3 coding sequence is TGTGCCAGCAGGGGATACTATGGCTACACCTTC. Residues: CASRGYYGYTF.

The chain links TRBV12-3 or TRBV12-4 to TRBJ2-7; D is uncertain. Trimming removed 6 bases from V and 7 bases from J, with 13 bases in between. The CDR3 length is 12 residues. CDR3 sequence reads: CASSGGSREQYF. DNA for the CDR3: TGTGCCAGCAGCGGCGGCAGTAGGGAGCAGTACTTC.

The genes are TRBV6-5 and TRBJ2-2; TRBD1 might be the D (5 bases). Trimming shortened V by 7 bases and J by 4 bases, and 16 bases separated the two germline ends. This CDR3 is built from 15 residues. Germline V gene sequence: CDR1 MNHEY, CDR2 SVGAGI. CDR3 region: CASKAGYRVTGELFF. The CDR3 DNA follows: TGTGCCAGCAAGGCAGGGTACCGTGTCACCGGGGAGCTGTTTTTT.

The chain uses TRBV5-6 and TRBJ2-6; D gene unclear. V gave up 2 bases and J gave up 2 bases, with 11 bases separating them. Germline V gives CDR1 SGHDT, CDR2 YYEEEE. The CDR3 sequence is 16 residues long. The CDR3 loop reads CASSFRLGAGANVLTF. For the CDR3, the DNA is TGTGCCAGCAGCTTCCGATTGGGCGCTGGGGCCAACGTCCTGACTTTC.

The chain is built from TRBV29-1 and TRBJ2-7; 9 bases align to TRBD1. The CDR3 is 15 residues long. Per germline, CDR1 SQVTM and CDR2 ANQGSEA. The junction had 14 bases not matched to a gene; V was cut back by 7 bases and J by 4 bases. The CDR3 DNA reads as TGCAGCGCAAGGACCGGGACAGGGAAAGGGTACGAGCAGTACTTC. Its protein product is CSARTGTGKGYEQYF.

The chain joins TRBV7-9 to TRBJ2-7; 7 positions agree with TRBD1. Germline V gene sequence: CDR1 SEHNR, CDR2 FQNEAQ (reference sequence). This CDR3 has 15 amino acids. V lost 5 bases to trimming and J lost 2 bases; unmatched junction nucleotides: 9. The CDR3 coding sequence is TGTGCCAGCAGCCCCACCCCGACAGGGCCCTACGAGCAGTACTTC. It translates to CASSPTPTGPYEQYF.

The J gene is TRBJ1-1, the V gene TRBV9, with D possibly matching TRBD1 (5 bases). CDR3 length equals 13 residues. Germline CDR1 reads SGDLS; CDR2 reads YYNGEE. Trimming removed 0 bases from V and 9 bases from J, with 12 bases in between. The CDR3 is CASSVGGNRKAFF. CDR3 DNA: TGTGCCAGCAGCGTAGGGGGGAACAGAAAAGCTTTCTTT.

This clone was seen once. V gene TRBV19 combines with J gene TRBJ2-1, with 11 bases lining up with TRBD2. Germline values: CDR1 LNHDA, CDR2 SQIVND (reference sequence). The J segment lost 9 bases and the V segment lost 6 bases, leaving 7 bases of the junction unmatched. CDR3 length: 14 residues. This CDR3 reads CASRLAGGPGEQFF. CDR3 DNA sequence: TGTGCCAGTAGGTTAGCGGGGGGGCCGGGTGAGCAGTTCTTC. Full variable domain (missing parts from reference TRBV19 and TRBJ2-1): DGGITQSPKYLFRKEGQNVTLSCEQNLNHDAMYWYRQDPGQGLRLIYYSQIVNDFQKGDIAEGYSVSREKKESFPLTVTSAQKNPTAFYLCASRLAGGPGEQFFGPGTRLTVL.

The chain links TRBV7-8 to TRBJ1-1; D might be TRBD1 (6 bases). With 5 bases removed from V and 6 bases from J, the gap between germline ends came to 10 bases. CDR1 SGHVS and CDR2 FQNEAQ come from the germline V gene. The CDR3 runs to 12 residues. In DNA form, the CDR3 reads TGTGCCAGCAGCCGAGGGGGAGCTGAAGCTTTCTTT. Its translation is CASSRGGAEAFF. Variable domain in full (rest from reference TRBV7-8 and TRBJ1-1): GAGVSQSPRYKVAKRGQDVALRCDPISGHVSLFWYQQALGQGPEFLTYFQNEAQLDKSGLPSDRFFAERPEGSVSTLKIQRTQQEDSAVYLCASSRGGAEAFFGQGTRLTVV.

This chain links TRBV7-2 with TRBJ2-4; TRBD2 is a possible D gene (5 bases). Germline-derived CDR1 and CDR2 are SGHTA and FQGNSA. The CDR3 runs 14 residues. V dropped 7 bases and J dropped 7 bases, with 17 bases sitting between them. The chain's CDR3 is CASTPGRGSNIQYF. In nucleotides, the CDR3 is TGTGCCAGCACCCCTGGAAGAGGGTCGAACATTCAGTACTTC.

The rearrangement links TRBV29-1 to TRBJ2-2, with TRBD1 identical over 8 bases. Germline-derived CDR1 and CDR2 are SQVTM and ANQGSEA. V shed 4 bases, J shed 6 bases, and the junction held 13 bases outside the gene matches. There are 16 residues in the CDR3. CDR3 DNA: TGCAGCGTTGCTTTCCTTAGGACAGGGAGTCCCGGGGAGCTGTTTTTT. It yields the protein CSVAFLRTGSPGELFF.

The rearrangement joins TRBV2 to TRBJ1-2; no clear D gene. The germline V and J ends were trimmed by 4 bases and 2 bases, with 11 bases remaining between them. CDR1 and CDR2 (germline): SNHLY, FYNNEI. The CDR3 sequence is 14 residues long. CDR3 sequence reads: CASSVRQENYGYTF. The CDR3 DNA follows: TGTGCCAGCAGTGTGAGGCAGGAAAACTATGGCTACACCTTC.

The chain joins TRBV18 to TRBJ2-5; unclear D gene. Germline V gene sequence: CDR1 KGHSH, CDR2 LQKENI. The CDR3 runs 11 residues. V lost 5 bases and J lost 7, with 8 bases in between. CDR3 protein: CASSFSWTQYF. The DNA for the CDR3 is TGTGCCAGCTCATTCAGTTGGACCCAGTACTTC. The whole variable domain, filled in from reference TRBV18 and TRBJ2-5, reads NAGVMQNPRHLVRRRGQEARLRCSPMKGHSHVYWYRQLPEEGLKFMVYLQKENIIDESGMPKERFSAEFPKEGPSILRIQQVVRGDSAAYFCASSFSWTQYFGPGTRLLVL.

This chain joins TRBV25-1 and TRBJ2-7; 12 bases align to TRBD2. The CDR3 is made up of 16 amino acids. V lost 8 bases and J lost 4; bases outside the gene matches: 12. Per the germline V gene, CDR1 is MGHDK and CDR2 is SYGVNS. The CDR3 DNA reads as TGTGCCAGCGGACGCCCCGGGCTAGCGGGGGGGTACGAGCAGTACTTC. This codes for CASGRPGLAGGYEQYF.

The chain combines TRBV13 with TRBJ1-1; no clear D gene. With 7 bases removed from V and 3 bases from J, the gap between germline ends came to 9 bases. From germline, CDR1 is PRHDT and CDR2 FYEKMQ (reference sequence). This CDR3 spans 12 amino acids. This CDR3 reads CASISSDTEAFF. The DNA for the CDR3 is TGTGCCAGCATTTCAAGCGACACTGAAGCTTTCTTT.

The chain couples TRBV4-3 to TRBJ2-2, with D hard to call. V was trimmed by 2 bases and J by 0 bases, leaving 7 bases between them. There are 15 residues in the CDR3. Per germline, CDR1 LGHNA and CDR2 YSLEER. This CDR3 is CASSQRSTNTGELFF. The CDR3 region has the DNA TGCGCCAGCAGCCAAAGGTCCACGAACACCGGGGAGCTGTTTTTT.

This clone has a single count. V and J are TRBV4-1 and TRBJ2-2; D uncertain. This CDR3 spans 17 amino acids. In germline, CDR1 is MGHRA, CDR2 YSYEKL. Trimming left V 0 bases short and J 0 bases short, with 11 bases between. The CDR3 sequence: CASSQDRATANTGELFF. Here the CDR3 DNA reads TGCGCCAGCAGCCAAGATCGGGCCACTGCGAACACCGGGGAGCTGTTTTTT.

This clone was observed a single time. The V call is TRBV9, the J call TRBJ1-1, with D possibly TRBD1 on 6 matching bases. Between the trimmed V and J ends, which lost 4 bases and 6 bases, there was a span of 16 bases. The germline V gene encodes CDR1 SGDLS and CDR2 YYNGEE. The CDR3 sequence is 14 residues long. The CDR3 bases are TGTGCCAGCAGCCCGGGGAGGACAGCCGCTGAAGCTTTCTTT. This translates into CASSPGRTAAEAFF.

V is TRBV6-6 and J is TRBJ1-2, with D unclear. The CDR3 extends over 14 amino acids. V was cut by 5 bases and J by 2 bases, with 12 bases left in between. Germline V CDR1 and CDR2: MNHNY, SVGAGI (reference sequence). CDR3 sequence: CASSRGGRNYGYTF. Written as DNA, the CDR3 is TGTGCCAGCAGTCGAGGTGGCAGAAACTATGGCTACACCTTC.

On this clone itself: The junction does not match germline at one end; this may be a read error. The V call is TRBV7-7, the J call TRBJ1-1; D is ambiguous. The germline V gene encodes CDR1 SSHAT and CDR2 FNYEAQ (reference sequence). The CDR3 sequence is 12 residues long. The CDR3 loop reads CASSLINTEAFF. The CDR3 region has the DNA TGTGCTAGCAGCTTAATAAACACTGAAGCTTTCTTT.

CDR3 amino acids: CASSPRTDGTQYF. The CDR3 nucleotides read TGTGCCAGCAGCCCACGGACCGACGGTACGCAGTATTTT. The V call is TRBV7-2, the J call TRBJ2-3; D is uncertain. The CDR3 is made up of 13 amino acids. V was shortened by 5 bases and J by 8 bases, with 14 bases between the two germline ends. CDR1 and CDR2 from the germline V gene are SGHTA and FQGNSA.

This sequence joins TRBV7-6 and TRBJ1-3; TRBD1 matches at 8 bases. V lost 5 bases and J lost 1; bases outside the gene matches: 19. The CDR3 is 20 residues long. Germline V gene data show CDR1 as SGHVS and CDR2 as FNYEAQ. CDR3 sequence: CASSGKPGDRIKISGNTIYF. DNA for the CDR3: TGTGCCAGCAGCGGGAAACCCGGGGACAGGATCAAAATATCTGGAAACACCATATATTTT. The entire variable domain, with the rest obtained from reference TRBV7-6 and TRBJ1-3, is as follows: GAGVSQSPRYKVTKRGQDVALRCDPISGHVSLYWYRQALGQGPEFLTYFNYEAQQDKSGLPNDRFSAERPEGSISTLTIQRTEQRDSAMYRCASSGKPGDRIKISGNTIYFGEGSWLTVV.

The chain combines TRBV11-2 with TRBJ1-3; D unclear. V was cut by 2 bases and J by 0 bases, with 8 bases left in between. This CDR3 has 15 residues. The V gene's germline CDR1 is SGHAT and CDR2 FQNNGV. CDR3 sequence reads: CASSLSPVSGNTIYF. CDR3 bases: TGTGCCAGCAGCTTATCCCCAGTCTCTGGAAACACCATATATTTT.

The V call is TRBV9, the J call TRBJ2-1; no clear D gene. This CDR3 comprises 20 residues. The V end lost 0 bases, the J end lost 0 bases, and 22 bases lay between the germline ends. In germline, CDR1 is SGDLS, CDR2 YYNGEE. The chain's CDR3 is CASSVVPPGPRASSYNEQFF. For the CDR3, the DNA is TGTGCCAGCAGCGTAGTGCCTCCCGGTCCACGCGCGAGCTCCTACAATGAGCAGTTCTTC.

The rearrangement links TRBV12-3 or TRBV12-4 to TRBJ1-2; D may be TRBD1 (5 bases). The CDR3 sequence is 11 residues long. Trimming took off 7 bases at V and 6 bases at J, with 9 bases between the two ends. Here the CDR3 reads CASTQGHGYTF. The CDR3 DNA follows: TGTGCCAGCACCCAGGGCCATGGCTACACCTTC.

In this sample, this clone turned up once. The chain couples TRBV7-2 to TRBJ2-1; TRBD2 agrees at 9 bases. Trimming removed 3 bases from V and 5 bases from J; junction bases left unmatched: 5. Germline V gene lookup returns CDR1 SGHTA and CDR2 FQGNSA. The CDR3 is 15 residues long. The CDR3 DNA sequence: TGTGCCAGCAGCTTTCAGCGGGGGGTTGACAATGAGCAGTTCTTC. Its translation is CASSFQRGVDNEQFF. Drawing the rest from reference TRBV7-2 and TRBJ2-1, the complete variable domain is GAGVSQSPSNKVTEKGKDVELRCDPISGHTALYWYRQSLGQGLEFLIYFQGNSAPDKSGLPSDRFSAERTGGSVSTLTIQRTQQEDSAVYLCASSFQRGVDNEQFFGPGTRLTVL.